This T cell receptor beta chain was found in a study of control samples from healthy donors and cancer patients. The CDR3 runs 15 residues. V lost 4 bases and J lost 2, with 16 bases in between. CDR1 is SGHRS, CDR2 YFSETQ, per germline. TCRdb's copy holds only in-frame clones and misses some; the assay was immunoSEQ multiplex PCR. The repertoire consists of under 150,000 clones, with approximately 90% occurring once and the leading ten covering 2% to 3%. The chain couples TRBV5-1 to TRBJ2-7; either TRBD1 or TRBD2 may supply D (5 bases each). This receptor was obtained from a woman aged 65 to 85 in good health. The material sequenced was blood. CDR3 region: CASSPGQLGPYEQYF. In DNA form, the CDR3 reads TGCGCCAGCAGCCCGGGGCAGTTGGGGCCCTACGAGCAGTACTTC.